A single sample is the source of the 3 T cell receptor beta chains below, sequenced in a study of cytomegalovirus exposure and HLA in healthy donors (dated by TCRdb to about 2017). Library prep was done by the immunoSEQ multiplex PCR assay. For the multiplex PCR, a mixture combining 60 forward primers for TCR Vbeta segments and 13 reverse primers for TCR Jbeta segments was used. This is the immuneACCESS table as TCRdb keeps it, with only in-frame sequences that have V and J called. A part of the clones is gone; compared with another copy, unresolved V genes explain less than half, and the rest is unexplained. The sample records roughly 120,000 clones, about four fifths of which are singletons. The ten biggest clones cover approximately 3.8% of the sample. Sample: PBMCs. The receptors shown here come from a man aged 35 to 55 in good health and CMV-seronegative.

This clone has a handful of counts. The chain links TRBV2 to TRBJ1-2, with D uncertain. Trimming took 4 bases from V and 5 from J, leaving 11 bases between them. The germline V gene encodes CDR1 SNHLY and CDR2 FYNNEI. The CDR3 sequence is 13 residues long. The CDR3 reads CASSVSPSYGYTF. The CDR3 coding sequence is TGTGCCAGCAGTGTTTCGCCCAGTTATGGCTACACCTTC.

In this sample, this clone turned up once. The J gene is TRBJ2-7, the V gene TRBV5-1; 8 bases align to TRBD1. With V trimmed by 4 bases and J by 3 bases, 6 bases remained unmatched. The germline gives CDR1 SGHRS, CDR2 YFSETQ. The CDR3 is made up of 14 amino acids. The CDR3 coding sequence is TGCGCCAGCAGCCTGGAACAGGGGGTCTACGAGCAGTACTTC. This sequence encodes CASSLEQGVYEQYF.

CDR3 residues: CATSRLDRRNYGYTF. In DNA, the CDR3 is TGTGCCACCAGTCGCCTCGACAGACGCAACTATGGCTACACCTTC. The V call is TRBV15, the J call TRBJ1-2; possible D gene TRBD1, 5 bases. V lost 6 bases and J 2 bases, leaving 16 bases between the germline ends. The length of the CDR3 is 15 residues. Germline loops: CDR1 LNHNV, CDR2 YYDKDF (reference sequence). Full variable domain (outside the CDR3, taken from reference TRBV15 and TRBJ1-2): DAMVIQNPRYQVTQFGKPVTLSCSQTLNHNVMYWYQQKSSQAPKLLFHYYDKDFNNEADTPDNFQSRRPNTSFCFLDIRSPGLGDTAMYLCATSRLDRRNYGYTFGSGTRLTVV.